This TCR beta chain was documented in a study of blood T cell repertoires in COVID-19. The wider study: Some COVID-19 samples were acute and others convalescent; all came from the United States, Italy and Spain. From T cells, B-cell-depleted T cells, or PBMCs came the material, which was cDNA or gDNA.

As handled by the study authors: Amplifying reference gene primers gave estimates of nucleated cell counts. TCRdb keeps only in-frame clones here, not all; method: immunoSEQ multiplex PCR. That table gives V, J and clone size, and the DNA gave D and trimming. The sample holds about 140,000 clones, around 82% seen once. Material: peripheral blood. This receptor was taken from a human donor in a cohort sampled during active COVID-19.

The CDR3 sequence: CASMGTPNTGELFF. The DNA of the CDR3 is TGTGCCAGCATGGGGACACCGAACACCGGGGAGCTGTTTTTT. The V call is TRBV11-3, the J call TRBJ2-2, with TRBD1 as a possible D gene (6 bases). V was pared by 7 bases and J by 0 bases, with 9 bases between. CDR3 length equals 14 residues. Per the germline V gene, CDR1 is SGHNT and CDR2 is YENEEA.